This T cell receptor (beta chain) was sequenced for a study of blood T cells in healthy people across ages. Isolating PBMCs gave at least 6.5 million of these cells per sample. Alongside a J-beta primer mix, a sample-barcoded 5' primer served in a second PCR lasting 7 to 11 cycles. TCRdb recomputed calls from the 5' RACE reads with MiXCR, one row per CDR3 protein. The repertoire holds almost 550,000 distinct CDR3 sequences, with around 24% as singletons. The V end was cut by 7 bases, the J end by 7 bases, with 16 bases between. Germline loops: CDR1 MNHNY, CDR2 SVGAGI (reference sequence). This CDR3 region has 13 residues. This clonotype has a handful of counts. These data also formed part of another study, on T cells of mothers and their children. This second study notes: Five to seven children, together with their three healthy Caucasian mothers, made up the donors.

The sequenced material came from blood. The source is a boy under 18 in good health. The chain has TRBV6-6 and TRBJ1-2, with TRBD1 as a possible D gene (6 bases). CDR3 region: CASTPQQGGGYTF. Here the CDR3 DNA reads TGTGCCAGCACCCCCCAACAGGGCGGTGGCTACACCTTC.